This T cell receptor beta chain was retrieved from a study of post-analysis software for immune sequencing data. General study results and limits: Controls showed significantly higher normalized Chao1 diversity than did multiple sclerosis patients. The authors found that F measure strongly co-clustered same-batch samples.

This clonotype was seen more than once but under ten times. The antigen remains unidentified. Presence of unique molecular identifiers characterized the TCR beta cDNA libraries. TCRdb called the PCR reads again in MiXCR, with one record for every CDR3 protein. This table holds 700,000 to 900,000 distinct CDR3 sequences, more than 45% found once. The sequencing input was blood. The source is a girl between 10 and 17 years old with multiple sclerosis.

The CDR3 sequence is CSARTVNQPQHF. The DNA for the CDR3 is TGCAGTGCTAGGACAGTAAATCAGCCCCAGCATTTT. The V and J genes are TRBV20-1 and TRBJ1-5; D may be TRBD1 (5 bases). Trimming removed 3 bases from V and 4 bases from J, with 7 bases in between. The CDR3 extends over 12 amino acids. In germline, CDR1 is DFQATT, CDR2 SNEGSKA (reference sequence).